This T cell receptor (beta chain) is drawn from a study of regulatory T cells in long-lasting Graves disease. Building of the TCR beta libraries involved iRepertoire HTBI primers and Arm-PCR of CDR3 regions. TCRdb ran MiXCR on the multiplex PCR reads and lists one entry per CDR3 protein. This sample has more than 300,000 distinct CDR3 sequences, with about 14% found just once. Documented time point: newly diagnosed GD, antithyroid drugs for less than 3 months. Researchers made the TCR library from RNA that was extracted from PBMCs. CDR3 length: 16 residues. V shed 2 bases, J shed 7 bases, and the junction held 9 bases outside the gene matches. Germline V CDR1 and CDR2: MNHEY, SVGAGI.

This sequence was found in a female donor with Graves disease. The V gene is TRBV6-5, the J gene TRBJ1-3; 9 positions agree with TRBD1. The material sequenced was peripheral blood mononuclear cells (PBMCs), taken at new diagnosis, from a patient treated with antithyroid drugs. This CDR3 reads CASSYLYTGGKNTIYF. In DNA form, the CDR3 reads TGTGCCAGCAGTTACCTATATACAGGGGGCAAGAACACCATATATTTT.